This T cell receptor beta chain was documented in a study of cytomegalovirus exposure and HLA in healthy donors. The overall study: There were a few hundred genotyped donors. Of these, roughly 86% fell in the genetic ancestry cluster associated with self-reported Caucasian donors. Study findings and constraints: Overall, around 160 TCR beta chains were annotated as cytomegalovirus-associated. Some public TCRs appeared in many individuals, while most sequences were rare.

CDR3 size: 17 residues. Looked up from germline, CDR1 is SGHDT and CDR2 is YYEEEE. V lost 0 bases, J lost 3 bases, and 11 bases stayed unmatched. It was with 60 Vbeta and 13 Jbeta primers that the PCR ran. Produced via immunoSEQ multiplex PCR; TCRdb's table is partial and in-frame only. This repertoire shows 150,000 to 200,000 clones, more than 75% found once; its top ten account for 1.6%. Only a few counts were recorded for this clone. Its antigen is still unknown. The sequencing sample was made of PBMCs. This TCR derives from a woman in her 50s in good health and CMV-seronegative. The gene calls are TRBV5-6 and TRBJ2-5; 7 bases match TRBD1. The CDR3 DNA sequence: TGTGCCAGCAGCTTGGGGCTGGGACAGAACATCAAAGAGACCCAGTACTTC. As protein: CASSLGLGQNIKETQYF.